The 2 T cell receptor beta chains below come from one sample, sequenced in a study of shared clonotypes between healthy human individuals. Only CD45RO-negative cells positively selected for CCR7 counted as naive CD8 cells, so terminally differentiated effector memory CD45RA+ cells were excluded. TCRdb's copy holds only in-frame clones and misses some; the assay was immunoSEQ multiplex PCR. The sample contains about 2.2 million clones, roughly 91% of which appear only once. Sequenced material: naive CD8+ T cells from PBMCs. These receptors were obtained from a man aged 18-30 years in good health. Some clones in this sample may be carry-over from other donors' samples.

The gene calls are TRBV6-5 and TRBJ2-3, with 7 positions matching TRBD1. V was clipped by 8 bases and J by 0 bases; unmatched bases: 5. In germline, CDR1 is MNHEY, CDR2 SVGAGI. This CDR3 region has 14 residues. CDR3 bases: TGTGCCAGCGCCCCGACAGGGAGCACAGATACGCAGTATTTT. Residues: CASAPTGSTDTQYF.

The chain is built from TRBV29-1 and TRBJ2-7, with 8 positions matching TRBD2. CDR1 and CDR2 from the germline V gene are SQVTM and ANQGSEA. With V trimmed by 1 base and J by 3 bases, 5 bases remained unmatched. The CDR3 is made up of 14 amino acids. The CDR3 protein is CSVEVSGGGYEQYF. The CDR3 DNA sequence: TGCAGCGTTGAAGTTTCGGGAGGGGGCTACGAGCAGTACTTC.